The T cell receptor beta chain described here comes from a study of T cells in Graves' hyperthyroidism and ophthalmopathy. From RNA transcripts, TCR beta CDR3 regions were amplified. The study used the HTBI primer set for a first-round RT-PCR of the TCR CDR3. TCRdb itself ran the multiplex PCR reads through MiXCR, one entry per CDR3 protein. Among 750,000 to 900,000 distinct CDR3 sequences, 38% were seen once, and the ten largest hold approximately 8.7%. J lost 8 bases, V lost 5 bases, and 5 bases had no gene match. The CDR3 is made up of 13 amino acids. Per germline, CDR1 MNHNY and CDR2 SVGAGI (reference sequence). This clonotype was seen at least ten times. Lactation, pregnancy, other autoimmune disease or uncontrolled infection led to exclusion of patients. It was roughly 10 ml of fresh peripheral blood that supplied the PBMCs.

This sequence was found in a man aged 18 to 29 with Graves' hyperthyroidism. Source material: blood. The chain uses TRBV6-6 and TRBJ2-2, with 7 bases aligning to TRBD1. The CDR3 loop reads CASSTGDRGELFF. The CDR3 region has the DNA TGTGCCAGCAGTACAGGGGACAGAGGGGAGCTGTTTTTT.